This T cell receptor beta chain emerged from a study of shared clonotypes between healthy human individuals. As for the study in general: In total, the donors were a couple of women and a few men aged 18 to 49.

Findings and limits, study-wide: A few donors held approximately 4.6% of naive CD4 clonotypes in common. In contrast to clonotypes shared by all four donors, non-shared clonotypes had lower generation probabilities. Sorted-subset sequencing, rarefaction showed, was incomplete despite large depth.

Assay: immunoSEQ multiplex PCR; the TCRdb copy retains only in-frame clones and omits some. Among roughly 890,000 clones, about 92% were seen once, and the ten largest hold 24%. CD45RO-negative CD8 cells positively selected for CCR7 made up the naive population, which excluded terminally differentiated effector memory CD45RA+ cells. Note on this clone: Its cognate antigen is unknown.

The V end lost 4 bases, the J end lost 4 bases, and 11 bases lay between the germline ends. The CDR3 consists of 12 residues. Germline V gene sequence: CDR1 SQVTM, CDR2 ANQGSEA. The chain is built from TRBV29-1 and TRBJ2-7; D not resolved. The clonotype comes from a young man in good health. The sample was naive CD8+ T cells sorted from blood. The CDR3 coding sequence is TGCAGCGTTGGTAACGTGGGGTACGAGCAGTACTTC. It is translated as CSVGNVGYEQYF.